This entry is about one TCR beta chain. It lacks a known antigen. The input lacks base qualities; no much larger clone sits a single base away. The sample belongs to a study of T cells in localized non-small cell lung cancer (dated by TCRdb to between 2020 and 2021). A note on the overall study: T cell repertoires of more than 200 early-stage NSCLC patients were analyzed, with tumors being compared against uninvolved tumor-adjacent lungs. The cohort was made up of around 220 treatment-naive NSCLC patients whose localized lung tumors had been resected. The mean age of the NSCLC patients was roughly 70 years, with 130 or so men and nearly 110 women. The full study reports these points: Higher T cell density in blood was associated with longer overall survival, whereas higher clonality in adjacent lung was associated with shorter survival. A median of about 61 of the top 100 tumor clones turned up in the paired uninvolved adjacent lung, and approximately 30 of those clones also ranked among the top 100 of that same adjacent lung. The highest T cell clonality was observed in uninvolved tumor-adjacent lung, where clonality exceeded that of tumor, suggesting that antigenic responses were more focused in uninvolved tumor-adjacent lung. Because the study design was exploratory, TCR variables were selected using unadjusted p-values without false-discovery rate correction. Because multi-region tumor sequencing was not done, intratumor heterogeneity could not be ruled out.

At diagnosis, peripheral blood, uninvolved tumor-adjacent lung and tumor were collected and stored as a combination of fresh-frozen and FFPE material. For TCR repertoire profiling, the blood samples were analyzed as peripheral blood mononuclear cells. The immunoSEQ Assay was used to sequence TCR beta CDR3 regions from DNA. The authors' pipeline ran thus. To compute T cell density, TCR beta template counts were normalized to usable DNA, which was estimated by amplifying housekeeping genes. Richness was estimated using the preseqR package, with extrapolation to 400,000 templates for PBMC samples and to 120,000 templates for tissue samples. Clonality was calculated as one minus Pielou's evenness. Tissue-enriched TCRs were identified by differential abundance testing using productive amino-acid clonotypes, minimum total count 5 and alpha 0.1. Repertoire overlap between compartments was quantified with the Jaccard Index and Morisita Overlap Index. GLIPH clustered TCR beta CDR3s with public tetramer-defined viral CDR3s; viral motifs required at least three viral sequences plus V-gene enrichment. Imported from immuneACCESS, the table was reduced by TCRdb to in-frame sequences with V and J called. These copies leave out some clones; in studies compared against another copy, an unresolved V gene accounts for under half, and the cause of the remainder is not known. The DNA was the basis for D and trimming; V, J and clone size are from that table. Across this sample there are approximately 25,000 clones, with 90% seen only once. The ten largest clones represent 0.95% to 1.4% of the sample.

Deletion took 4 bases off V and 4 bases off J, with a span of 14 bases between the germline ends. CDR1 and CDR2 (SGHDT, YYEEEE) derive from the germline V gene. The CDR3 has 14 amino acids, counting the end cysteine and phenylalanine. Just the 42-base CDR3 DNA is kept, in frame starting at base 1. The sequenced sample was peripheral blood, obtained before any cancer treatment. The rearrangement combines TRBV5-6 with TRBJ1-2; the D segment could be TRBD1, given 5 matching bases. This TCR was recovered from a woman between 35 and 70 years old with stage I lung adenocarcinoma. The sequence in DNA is TGTGCCAGCAGCCCGGGACGGACTTTCTATGGCTACACCTTC. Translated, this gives CASSPGRTFYGYTF.